What follows are 3 T cell receptor beta chains derived from one specimen sequenced in a study of cytomegalovirus exposure and HLA in healthy donors. 13 Jbeta primers and 60 Vbeta primers were used for the PCR. The data were produced by immunoSEQ multiplex PCR, yet TCRdb's version contains in-frame clones alone and is incomplete. The repertoire holds 95,000 to 100,000 clones, with about 80% as singletons. Sequencing was done on a sample of PBMCs. These receptor sequences come from a man in his forties in good health and CMV-seronegative.

This clone has more than one count but fewer than ten. The CDR3 sequence: CASSPLAGRYEQYF. The DNA of the CDR3 is TGTGCCAGCAGTCCCTTAGCGGGCCGCTACGAGCAGTACTTC. This chain connects TRBV28 to TRBJ2-7, with 7 bases matching TRBD2. Trimming cost V 5 bases and J 3 bases; bases outside gene matches: 7. The length of the CDR3 is 14 residues. From germline, CDR1 is MDHEN and CDR2 SYDVKM.

The chain combines TRBV19 with TRBJ1-4; D is unclear. CDR1 is LNHDA, CDR2 SQIVND, per germline (reference sequence). The CDR3 covers 17 residues. Deletions cut 6 bases from V and 0 bases from J, with 17 bases between. For the CDR3, the DNA is TGTGCCAGTAGCAACCTCCCCGGTTTCGCAACTAATGAAAAACTGTTTTTT. This codes for CASSNLPGFATNEKLFF.

The chain combines TRBV7-2 with TRBJ2-1; the match to TRBD1 covers 7 bases. V shed 5 bases, J shed 6 bases, and the junction held 7 bases outside the gene matches. CDR1 is SGHTA, CDR2 FQGNSA, per germline. This CDR3 has 14 amino acids. Here the CDR3 DNA reads TGTGCCAGCAGCCGACAGGGTAGGGGCAATGAGCAGTTCTTC. Protein sequence: CASSRQGRGNEQFF.